This passage covers 6 T cell receptor beta chains from one sample sequenced in a study of response to subunit inactivated influenza vaccine. TCRdb re-derived calls from the RT-PCR reads in MiXCR, one entry per CDR3 protein. The data contain approximately 500,000 distinct CDR3 sequences, under 30% of them singletons. Another study also made use of these data, one on T cells expressing NK-cell markers. As reported in that work: TCR beta cDNA was generated via 5'RACE template switching incorporating UMIs.

The source was CD4+ T cells sorted from PBMCs, collected approximately 12 days after vaccination. The receptors originated from a man aged 50 to 59 who received an inactivated influenza vaccine.

V is TRBV5-4 and J is TRBJ2-7, with 8 bases matching TRBD1. This CDR3 is built from 13 residues. Germline values: CDR1 SGHNT, CDR2 YYREEE (reference sequence). Trimming removed 4 bases from V and 6 bases from J; junction bases left unmatched: 6. CDR3 sequence: CASSPGQGVEQYF. In nucleotides, the CDR3 is TGTGCCAGCAGCCCCGGACAGGGCGTCGAGCAGTACTTC.

This clonotype was counted only a few times. The chain uses TRBV7-2 and TRBJ2-3; D may be TRBD2 (6 bases). The CDR3 runs 15 residues. The V and J ends lost 5 bases and 5 bases respectively, with 17 bases between them. Germline values: CDR1 SGHTA, CDR2 FQGNSA. CDR3 in DNA: TGTGCCAGCAGCCCCCAAAGGGCCGGGGGAGATACGCAGTATTTT. Protein sequence: CASSPQRAGGDTQYF.

In the case of this clonotype: One junction end disagrees with the germline gene, perhaps due to a read error. This rearrangement joins TRBV6-2 or TRBV6-3 to TRBJ2-5; 7 bases agree with TRBD1. From germline, CDR1 is MNHEY and CDR2 SVGEGT. The CDR3 is 15 amino acids. CDR3: CVSSRQGTYQETQYF. The CDR3 DNA sequence: TGTGTCAGCAGTCGACAGGGAACCTACCAAGAGACCCAGTACTTC.

The chain couples TRBV20-1 to TRBJ2-7; TRBD1 is a possible D gene (6 bases). Germline V gene data show CDR1 as DFQATT and CDR2 as SNEGSKA (reference sequence). This CDR3 comprises 14 residues. Between the trimmed V and J ends, which lost 1 base and 6 bases, there was a span of 16 bases. CDR3 sequence reads: CSARVTGMASEQYF. The CDR3 DNA follows: TGCAGTGCTAGAGTTACAGGGATGGCTAGCGAGCAGTACTTC.

The J gene is TRBJ1-1, the V gene TRBV4-3; no clear D. V was pared by 1 base and J by 4 bases, with 10 bases between. From germline, CDR1 is LGHNA and CDR2 YSLEER. The CDR3 length is 14 residues. CDR3 sequence (DNA): TGCGCCAGCAGCCAAGTCAGTTGGGGCACTGAAGCTTTCTTT. This encodes CASSQVSWGTEAFF.

This rearrangement joins TRBV28 to TRBJ1-5; 8 positions agree with TRBD1. V shed 5 bases and J 7 bases; nucleotides not matched to a gene: 13. The length of the CDR3 is 16 residues. The germline gives CDR1 MDHEN, CDR2 SYDVKM. The CDR3 nucleotides are TGTGCCAGCAGTCTTAGACAGGGGTCGACTCAGCAGCCCCAGCATTTT. As protein: CASSLRQGSTQQPQHF.